This passage covers 29 T cell receptor beta chains from one sample sequenced in a study of T cells after yellow fever vaccination. TCRdb reanalysed the 5' RACE reads using MiXCR and keeps one entry per CDR3 protein. Of approximately 300,000 distinct CDR3 sequences listed, approximately 12% were seen once; the top ten hold roughly 3%. Sample: CD4+ T cells sorted from PBMCs, taken 45 days after the yellow fever booster vaccination. Receptors were obtained from a young man who received the YFV17D yellow fever vaccine.

The chain couples TRBV6-1 to TRBJ1-2; the D gene is possibly TRBD1 (6 bases). The germline CDR1 and CDR2 sequences are MNHNS and SASEGT. The V end lost 2 bases, the J end lost 8 bases, and 15 bases lay between the germline ends. CDR3 length: 14 residues. CDR3 residues: CASSENPGAGGYTF. In nucleotides, the CDR3 is TGTGCCAGCAGTGAAAACCCAGGGGCGGGAGGCTACACCTTC.

The chain joins TRBV2 to TRBJ2-5, with 12 bases lining up with TRBD2. The junction had 8 bases not matched to a gene; V was cut back by 1 base and J by 2 bases. Per germline, CDR1 SNHLY and CDR2 FYNNEI. This CDR3 contains 18 residues. The CDR3 sequence is CASSEGWGTSGSQETQYF. DNA of the CDR3: TGTGCCAGCAGTGAAGGATGGGGGACTAGCGGGTCGCAAGAGACCCAGTACTTC.

The sample holds a few counts of this clonotype. The chain carries TRBV11-2 and TRBJ2-2; 10 positions match TRBD1. The CDR3 extends over 20 amino acids. Germline V gene data show CDR1 as SGHAT and CDR2 as FQNNGV. After removal of 6 bases from V and 5 bases from J, the junction contained 21 bases not matched to a gene. Here the CDR3 reads CASRPLRDRGRNPPTGELFF. The DNA for the CDR3 is TGTGCCAGCAGGCCACTTCGGGACAGGGGTCGCAACCCGCCGACCGGGGAGCTGTTTTTT.

This clonotype was observed many times. The chain employs TRBV2 and TRBJ2-1; D unresolved. V shed 7 bases and J shed 9 bases, with 16 bases lying between them. Germline assignment: CDR1 SNHLY and CDR2 FYNNEI. The CDR3 spans 13 residues. The CDR3 DNA reads TGTGCCAGCATCGGATGGGTCAGTTCTGAGCAGTTCTTC. Its translation: CASIGWVSSEQFF.

Many counts were recorded for this clonotype. The chain carries TRBV4-1 and TRBJ2-5; possibly TRBD1 for D (5 bases). The CDR3 runs 14 residues. V was trimmed by 1 base and J by 5 bases, leaving 11 bases between them. Germline V gene lookup returns CDR1 MGHRA and CDR2 YSYEKL. CDR3 amino acids: CASSQGAGRETQYF. The DNA for the CDR3 is TGCGCCAGCAGCCAAGGGGCAGGGCGGGAGACCCAGTACTTC.

There are a few counts of this clonotype. The V gene is TRBV7-3, the J gene TRBJ1-3; 7 bases are shared with TRBD1. The CDR3 contains 14 residues. Germline values: CDR1 SGHTA, CDR2 FQGTGA. V gave up 1 base and J gave up 4 bases; unmatched junction bases: 1. In DNA, the CDR3 is TGTGCCAGCAGCTTAAGGGGACAGGGAAACACCATATATTTT. This encodes CASSLRGQGNTIYF.

This clonotype was seen a few times. The V gene is TRBV3-1, the J gene TRBJ2-5; no firm D call. Germline CDR1 reads LGHDT; CDR2 reads YNNKEL (reference sequence). V gave up 0 bases and J gave up 1 base, with 9 bases separating them. The length of the CDR3 is 15 residues. The CDR3 nucleotides are TGTGCCAGCAGCCAAGACTACGACATCCAAGAGACCCAGTACTTC. Its translation is CASSQDYDIQETQYF.

The chain is built from TRBV5-1 and TRBJ2-7; no reliable D call. Germline-derived CDR1 and CDR2 are SGHRS and YFSETQ. The CDR3 totals 14 residues. Trimming removed 4 bases at V and 6 bases at J, with 17 bases between. This CDR3 reads CASSPLGLGTEQYF. For the CDR3, the DNA is TGCGCCAGCAGCCCGCTGGGTTTGGGTACCGAGCAGTACTTC.

The chain employs TRBV5-1 and TRBJ2-2, with D unresolved. CDR1 and CDR2 (germline): SGHRS, YFSETQ. V lost 4 bases, J lost 9 bases, and 16 bases lay in between. The CDR3 runs 14 residues. CDR3 sequence: CASSMPLGPRELFF. The CDR3 region has the DNA TGCGCCAGCAGCATGCCTTTAGGGCCCAGGGAGCTGTTTTTT.

CDR3 bases: TGTGCCACGAGGACCGGTAGGGGACAGGGGTCCTACGAGCAGTACGTC. Amino acid sequence: CATRTGRGQGSYEQYV. V gene TRBV10-3 combines with J gene TRBJ2-7, with 10 bases aligning to TRBD1. Germline CDR1 is ENHRY and CDR2 is SYGVKD. J lost 1 base, V lost 10 bases, and 13 bases had no gene match. This CDR3 region has 16 residues.

The rearrangement joins TRBV7-3 to TRBJ2-2, with D possibly TRBD2 on 5 matching bases. Germline CDR1 is SGHTA and CDR2 is FQGTGA. Trimming left V 5 bases short and J 6 bases short, with 7 bases between. CDR3 size: 12 residues. CDR3 sequence: CASSRGAGELFF. CDR3 coding DNA: TGTGCCAGCAGCCGGGGAGCCGGGGAGCTGTTTTTT.

The rearrangement joins TRBV6-2 or TRBV6-3 to TRBJ1-5; unclear D gene. The CDR3 is 14 residues long. Trimming took off 4 bases at V and 3 bases at J, with 10 bases between the two ends. Germline V gene data show CDR1 as MNHEY and CDR2 as SVGEGT. CDR3 residues: CASSLRRTNQPQHF. CDR3 nucleotide sequence: TGTGCCAGCAGTTTGCGCAGGACCAATCAGCCCCAGCATTTT.

V is TRBV20-1 and J is TRBJ1-3; 8 positions match TRBD1. V gave up 6 bases and J gave up 4 bases; unmatched junction bases: 11. The CDR3 runs to 15 residues. Germline V CDR1 and CDR2: DFQATT, SNEGSKA (reference sequence). CDR3 bases: TGCAGTGCCTCTCGGACAGGGACGTTGGGAAACACCATATATTTT. Translation gives CSASRTGTLGNTIYF.

This rearrangement joins TRBV20-1 to TRBJ1-1; D not resolved. The germline CDR1 and CDR2 sequences are DFQATT and SNEGSKA (reference sequence). The CDR3 loop spans 12 amino acids. Deletions cut 2 bases from V and 7 bases from J, with 11 bases between. Written as DNA, the CDR3 is TGCAGTGCTAGAATAGGTGGAATTGAAGCTTTCTTT. Translating it yields CSARIGGIEAFF.

This clonotype turned up a few times. The J gene is TRBJ1-5, the V gene TRBV20-1; perhaps TRBD1 as D (6 bases). Deletions cut 5 bases from V and 4 bases from J, with 18 bases between. CDR1 and CDR2 (germline): DFQATT, SNEGSKA (reference sequence). The CDR3 sequence is 15 residues long. The CDR3 loop is CSAQEWGQGNQPQHF. For the CDR3, the DNA is TGCAGTGCTCAGGAGTGGGGCCAGGGGAATCAGCCCCAGCATTTT.

As to this clonotype: One base away lies a much larger clone, so this may be a sequencing read error. The rearrangement uses TRBV10-1 and TRBJ1-1; D uncertain. Germline V gene lookup returns CDR1 WNHNN and CDR2 SYGVQD (reference sequence). The CDR3 runs to 13 residues. V shed 5 bases and J shed 1 base, with 8 bases lying between them. The CDR3 DNA sequence: TGCGCCAGCAGTTTAAACGGGAACACTGAAGCTTTCTTT. Encoded protein: CASSLNGNTEAFF.

This sequence joins TRBV2 and TRBJ2-7; possible D gene TRBD1, 6 bases. Germline CDR1 reads SNHLY; CDR2 reads FYNNEI. This CDR3 comprises 12 residues. Trimming took 6 bases from V and 4 from J, leaving 10 bases between them. CDR3 sequence reads: CASSVRGYEQYF. As DNA, the CDR3 is TGTGCCAGCAGCGTGAGGGGGTACGAGCAGTACTTC.

CDR3 amino acids: CASTAPGQDYGYTF. The CDR3 coding sequence is TGTGCCAGCACCGCCCCGGGGCAGGACTATGGCTACACCTTC. The chain employs TRBV7-9 and TRBJ1-2; D might be TRBD1 (5 bases). V was trimmed by 7 bases and J by 3 bases, leaving 15 bases between them. The CDR3 is 14 amino acids. Per germline, CDR1 SEHNR and CDR2 FQNEAQ (reference sequence).

The chain links TRBV10-3 to TRBJ2-6; D gene uncertain. The CDR3 runs to 15 residues. Trimming removed 5 bases at V and 1 base at J, with 9 bases between. Germline lookup yields CDR1 ENHRY and CDR2 SYGVKD. The CDR3 region is CAISPSLSGANVLTF. The CDR3 DNA is TGTGCCATCAGTCCCAGCCTATCTGGGGCCAACGTCCTGACTTTC.

CDR3 DNA sequence: TGTGCCAGCAGCGTAGGGCAGGGGGTAACTGAAGCTTTCTTT. Amino acids: CASSVGQGVTEAFF. The chain couples TRBV9 to TRBJ1-1; TRBD1 matches at 7 bases. Germline lookup yields CDR1 SGDLS and CDR2 YYNGEE. This CDR3 is built from 14 residues. The V and J ends lost 0 bases and 5 bases, in that order; junction bases with no gene match: 4.

This clonotype was recorded a few times. The chain links TRBV6-5 to TRBJ1-3; a possible D gene is TRBD1 (5 bases). The CDR3 is 16 residues long. V dropped 0 bases and J dropped 1 base, with 10 bases sitting between them. Germline-derived CDR1 and CDR2 are MNHEY and SVGAGI. CDR3 loop: CASSYSVGGSGNTIYF. The CDR3 bases are TGTGCCAGCAGTTACTCGGTCGGGGGGTCTGGAAACACCATATATTTT.

This clonotype was observed many times. CDR3 sequence reads: CASFIRGSPLHF. CDR3 nucleotides: TGTGCCAGCTTCATAAGGGGGTCACCCCTCCACTTT. The gene calls are TRBV9 and TRBJ1-6, with TRBD1 as a possible D gene (6 bases). Trimming left V 7 bases short and J 10 bases short, with 12 bases between. The CDR3 is made up of 12 amino acids. CDR1 and CDR2 (germline): SGDLS, YYNGEE.

This clonotype was recorded a few times. The chain uses TRBV5-1 and TRBJ1-2, with 8 bases fitting TRBD1. CDR3 size: 15 residues. In germline, CDR1 is SGHRS, CDR2 YFSETQ. After removal of 4 bases from V and 0 bases from J, the junction contained 5 bases not matched to a gene. CDR3 sequence reads: CASSALQGANYGYTF. The DNA of the CDR3 is TGCGCCAGCAGCGCCCTACAGGGGGCTAACTATGGCTACACCTTC.

Many counts were recorded for this clonotype. The CDR3 DNA follows: TGTGCCAGCAGCGCTCAGGGGCAGGGAACCGGGGAGCTGTTTTTT. This sequence encodes CASSAQGQGTGELFF. This chain connects TRBV12-3 or TRBV12-4 to TRBJ2-2; D possibly corresponds to TRBD1 (6 bases). The CDR3 extends over 15 amino acids. Trimming removed 6 bases at V and 5 bases at J, with 16 bases between.

V and J are TRBV9 and TRBJ2-7; TRBD2 aligns across 9 bases. The CDR3 totals 15 residues. The junction had 2 bases not matched to a gene; V was cut back by 0 bases and J by 1 base. CDR1 SGDLS and CDR2 YYNGEE come from the germline V gene. The CDR3 bases are TGTGCCAGCAGCGTAGCTAGCGGGAAATCCTACGAGCAGTACTTC. Translation gives CASSVASGKSYEQYF.

This clonotype turned up a few times. The chain combines TRBV5-1 with TRBJ2-5; a possible D gene is TRBD1 (8 bases). CDR1 SGHRS and CDR2 YFSETQ come from the germline V gene. V dropped 4 bases and J dropped 5 bases, with 24 bases sitting between them. The CDR3 has 17 residues. The CDR3 DNA is TGCGCCAGCAGCGCACAACCCTCCGGACAGGGAGGGGAGACCCAGTACTTC. Its translation: CASSAQPSGQGGETQYF.

The chain has TRBV4-2 and TRBJ1-1, with 7 bases fitting TRBD1. The CDR3 extends over 15 amino acids. CDR1 is LGHNA and CDR2 is YNFKEQ in the germline V gene. Trimming cost V 2 bases and J 5 bases; bases outside gene matches: 8. CDR3 coding DNA: TGTGCCAGCAGCCAACCCGACAGGGAATATACTGAAGCTTTCTTT. Translating it yields CASSQPDREYTEAFF.

The J gene is TRBJ2-3, the V gene TRBV12-3 or TRBV12-4, with D unclear. Deletions cut 3 bases from V and 1 base from J, with 8 bases between. The CDR3 sequence is 14 residues long. Here the CDR3 reads CASSFLGGTDTQYF. The CDR3 nucleotides are TGTGCCAGCAGTTTCTTGGGCGGCACAGATACGCAGTATTTT.

The table lists this clonotype with many counts. The V and J genes are TRBV7-3 and TRBJ2-2; D gene uncertain. The CDR3 totals 13 residues. The germline gives CDR1 SGHTA, CDR2 FQGTGA. V dropped 3 bases and J dropped 7 bases, with 9 bases sitting between them. CDR3 in amino acids: CASSLGFYGELFF. The CDR3 nucleotides are TGTGCCAGCAGCTTGGGATTCTACGGGGAGCTGTTTTTT.